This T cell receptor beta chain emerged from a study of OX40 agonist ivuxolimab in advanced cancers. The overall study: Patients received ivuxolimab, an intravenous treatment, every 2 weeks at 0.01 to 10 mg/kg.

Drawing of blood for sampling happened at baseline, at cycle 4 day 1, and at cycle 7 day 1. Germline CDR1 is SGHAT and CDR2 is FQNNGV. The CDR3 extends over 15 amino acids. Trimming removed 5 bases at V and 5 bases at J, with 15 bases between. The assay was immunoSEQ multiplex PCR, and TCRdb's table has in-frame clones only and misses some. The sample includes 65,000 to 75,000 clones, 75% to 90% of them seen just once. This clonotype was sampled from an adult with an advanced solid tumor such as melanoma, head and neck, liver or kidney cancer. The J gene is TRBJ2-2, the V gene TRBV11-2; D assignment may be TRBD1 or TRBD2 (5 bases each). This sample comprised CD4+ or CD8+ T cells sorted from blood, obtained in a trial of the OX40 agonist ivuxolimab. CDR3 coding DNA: TGTGCCAGCAGCCATCTTAGGGACGGGACCGGGGAGCTGTTTTTT. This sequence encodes CASSHLRDGTGELFF.